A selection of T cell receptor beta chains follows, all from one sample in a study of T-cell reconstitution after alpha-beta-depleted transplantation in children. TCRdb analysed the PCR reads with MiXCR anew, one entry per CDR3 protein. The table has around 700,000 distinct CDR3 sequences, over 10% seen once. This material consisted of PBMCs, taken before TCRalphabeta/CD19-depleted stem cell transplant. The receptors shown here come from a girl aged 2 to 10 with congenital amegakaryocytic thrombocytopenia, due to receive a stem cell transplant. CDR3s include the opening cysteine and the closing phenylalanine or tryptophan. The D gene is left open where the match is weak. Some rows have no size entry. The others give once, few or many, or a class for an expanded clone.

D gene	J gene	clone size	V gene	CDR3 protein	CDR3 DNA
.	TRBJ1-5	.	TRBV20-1	CSARGGQHFSNQPQHF	TGCAGTGCCCGGGGGGGGCAGCACTTCAGCAATCAGCCCCAGCATTTT
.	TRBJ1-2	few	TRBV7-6	CASSSLGGGDYGYTF	TGTGCCAGCAGCTCCCTGGGAGGGGGGGACTATGGCTACACCTTC
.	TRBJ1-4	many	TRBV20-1	CSARVVGRQKLFF	TGCAGTGCTAGAGTGGTTGGCAGACAGAAACTGTTTTTT
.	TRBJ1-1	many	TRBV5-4	CASSLEGLGGEAFF	TGTGCCAGCAGCTTGGAAGGCTTGGGGGGTGAAGCTTTCTTT
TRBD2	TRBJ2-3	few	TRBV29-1	CSVHGTSGNPSTDTQYF	TGCAGCGTCCACGGGACTAGCGGGAACCCTAGCACAGATACGCAGTATTTT
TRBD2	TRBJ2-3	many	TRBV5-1	CASSFGAGETDTQYF	TGCGCCAGCAGCTTCGGGGCGGGAGAGACAGATACGCAGTATTTT
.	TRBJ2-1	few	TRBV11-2	CASSYPGTVVAVTSYNEQFF	TGTGCCAGCAGCTACCCCGGGACAGTTGTAGCGGTTACCTCCTACAATGAGCAGTTCTTC
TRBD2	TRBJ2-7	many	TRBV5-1	CASSLDRTSGYEQYF	TGCGCCAGCAGCTTGGACCGGACTAGCGGCTACGAGCAGTACTTC
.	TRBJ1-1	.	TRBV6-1	CASSEWVEGGTEAFF	TGTGCCAGCAGTGAATGGGTGGAAGGGGGCACTGAAGCTTTCTTT
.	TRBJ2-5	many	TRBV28	CASSLSPGRGETQYF	TGTGCCAGCAGTTTATCTCCGGGTCGAGGAGAGACCCAGTACTTC
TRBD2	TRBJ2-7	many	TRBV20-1	CSARLAGARGYEQYF	TGCAGTGCCAGACTAGCGGGAGCTCGTGGGTACGAGCAGTACTTC
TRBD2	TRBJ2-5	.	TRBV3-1	CASSQGLAGLIKETQYF	TGTGCCAGCAGCCAAGGTCTAGCGGGCCTGATAAAAGAGACCCAGTACTTC
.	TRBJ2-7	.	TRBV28	CANSFREPQYF	TGTGCCAACAGCTTTCGGGAGCCACAGTACTTC
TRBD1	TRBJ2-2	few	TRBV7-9	CASSRDRGWTGELFF	TGTGCCAGCAGCCGCGACAGGGGTTGGACCGGGGAGCTGTTTTTT
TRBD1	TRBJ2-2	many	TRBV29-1	CSVGTGTTGELFF	TGCAGCGTAGGGACAGGGACCACCGGGGAGCTGTTTTTT
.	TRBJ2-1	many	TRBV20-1	CSACRTQLSDEQFF	TGCAGTGCTTGCAGGACCCAGCTTTCCGATGAGCAGTTCTTC
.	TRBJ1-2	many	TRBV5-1	CASSFQGPRDGYTF	TGCGCCAGCAGCTTTCAGGGGCCCAGGGATGGCTACACCTTC
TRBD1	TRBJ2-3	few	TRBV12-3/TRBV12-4	CASTNYRGSSTDTQYF	TGTGCCAGCACCAATTACAGGGGCTCTAGCACAGATACGCAGTATTTT
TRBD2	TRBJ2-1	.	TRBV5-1	CASSPVLAGGTLYNEQFF	TGCGCCAGCAGCCCCGTACTAGCGGGAGGGACACTCTACAATGAGCAGTTCTTC
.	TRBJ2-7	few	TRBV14	CASSFSIAEQYF	TGTGCCAGCAGCTTTAGTATTGCCGAGCAGTACTTC
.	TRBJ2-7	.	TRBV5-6	CASSPYRTPSYEQYF	TGTGCCAGCAGCCCGTACAGGACCCCTTCCTACGAGCAGTACTTC
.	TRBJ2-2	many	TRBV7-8	CASSPLWVTGELFF	TGTGCCAGCAGCCCCCTGTGGGTAACCGGGGAGCTGTTTTTT
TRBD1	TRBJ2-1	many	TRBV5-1	CASKENQGEDEQFF	TGCGCCAGCAAGGAGAATCAGGGGGAAGATGAGCAGTTCTTC
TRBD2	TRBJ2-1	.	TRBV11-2	CASSSRLADNEQFF	TGTGCCAGCAGCTCCAGACTAGCGGACAATGAGCAGTTCTTC
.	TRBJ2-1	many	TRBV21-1	CASSKTGKRRGQFF	TGTGCCAGCAGCAAAACGGGCAAGAGGAGAGGGCAGTTCTTC
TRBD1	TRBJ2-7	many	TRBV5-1	CASRDRISYEQYF	TGCGCCAGCCGGGACAGGATCTCCTACGAGCAGTACTTC
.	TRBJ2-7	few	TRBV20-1	CSARDRRQGGHEQYF	TGCAGTGCTAGAGATCGGCGGCAGGGAGGCCACGAGCAGTACTTC
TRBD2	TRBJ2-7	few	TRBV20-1	CSARLAGTLYEQYF	TGCAGTGCTAGGCTAGCGGGAACCCTGTACGAGCAGTACTTC
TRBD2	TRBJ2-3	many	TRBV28	CASSPTSSGPQYF	TGTGCCAGCAGTCCGACCTCTAGCGGCCCGCAGTATTTT
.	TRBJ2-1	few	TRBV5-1	CASSLGTSIRWGNEQFF	TGCGCCAGCAGCTTGGGGACTTCTATAAGGTGGGGCAATGAGCAGTTCTTC
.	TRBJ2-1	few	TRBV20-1	CSALLVPNVF	TGCAGTGCGCTGCTGGTCCCGAACGTATTC
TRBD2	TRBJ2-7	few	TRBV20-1	CSAVAGATDEQYF	TGCAGTGCTGTAGCGGGAGCTACCGACGAGCAGTACTTC
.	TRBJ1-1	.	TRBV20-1	CSAPPRGRGTEAFF	TGCAGTGCGCCCCCCCGGGGGCGTGGCACTGAAGCTTTCTTT
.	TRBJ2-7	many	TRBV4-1	CASSQDQGTNEQYF	TGCGCCAGCAGCCAAGATCAGGGGACTAACGAGCAGTACTTC
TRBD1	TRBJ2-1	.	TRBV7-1	CASSSHRTPRDRGPGRNNEQFF	TGTGCCAGCAGCTCCCACCGCACTCCCCGGGACAGGGGGCCGGGACGCAACAATGAGCAGTTCTTC
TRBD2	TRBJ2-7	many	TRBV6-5	CASSYSTSGSYEQYF	TGTGCCAGCAGTTACTCGACTAGCGGGAGCTACGAGCAGTACTTC
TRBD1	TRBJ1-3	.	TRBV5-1	CASSSDRRNTIYF	TGCGCCAGCAGCTCGGACAGGAGGAACACCATATATTTT
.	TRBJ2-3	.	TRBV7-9	CASSFIGTSTDTQYF	TGTGCCAGCAGCTTTATTGGGACATCGACAGATACGCAGTATTTT
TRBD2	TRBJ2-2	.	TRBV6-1	CASRLTSGKDTGELFF	TGTGCCAGCAGACTAACTAGCGGGAAGGACACCGGGGAGCTGTTTTTT
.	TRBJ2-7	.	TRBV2	CASTRPNSAYEQYF	TGTGCCAGCACGCGGCCAAACTCGGCCTACGAGCAGTACTTC
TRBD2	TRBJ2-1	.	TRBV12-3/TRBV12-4	CASFKAGISYNEQFF	TGTGCCAGCTTCAAAGCGGGAATCTCCTACAATGAGCAGTTCTTC
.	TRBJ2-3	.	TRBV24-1	CATSGRTANTDTQYF	TGTGCCACCAGTGGTCGGACGGCTAACACAGATACGCAGTATTTT
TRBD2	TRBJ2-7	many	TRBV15	CATSNLAGGADEQYF	TGTGCCACCAGCAACCTAGCGGGAGGAGCCGACGAGCAGTACTTC
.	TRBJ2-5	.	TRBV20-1	CSARGTAGETQYF	TGCAGTGCTAGAGGGACAGCTGGAGAGACCCAGTACTTC
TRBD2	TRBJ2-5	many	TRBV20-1	CSARLAGETQYF	TGCAGTGCTAGACTAGCGGGGGAGACCCAGTACTTC
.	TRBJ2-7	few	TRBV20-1	CSARVFDGSPYEQYF	TGCAGTGCTAGAGTGTTTGATGGTTCCCCCTACGAGCAGTACTTC
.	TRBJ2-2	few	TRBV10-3	CAIGTGTGELFF	TGTGCCATAGGGACCGGCACCGGGGAGCTGTTTTTT
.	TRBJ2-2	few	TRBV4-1	CASSQDSPQGSSTGELFF	TGCGCCAGCAGCCAAGATAGTCCCCAGGGCAGTTCCACCGGGGAGCTGTTTTTT
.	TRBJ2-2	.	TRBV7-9	CASSLVEGNVLGELFF	TGTGCCAGCAGCTTAGTGGAGGGGAACGTGCTCGGGGAGCTGTTTTTT
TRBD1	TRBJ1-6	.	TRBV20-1	CSARGQGYRNSPLHF	TGCAGTGCTAGAGGACAGGGTTATAGGAATTCACCCCTCCACTTT
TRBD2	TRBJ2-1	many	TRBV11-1	CASSRGLAGVEGSYNEQFF	TGTGCCAGCAGCAGGGGACTAGCGGGAGTTGAAGGATCCTACAATGAGCAGTTCTTC
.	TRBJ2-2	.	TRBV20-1	CSARDSRLNTGELFF	TGCAGTGCCCGGGATTCGCGCCTAAACACCGGGGAGCTGTTTTTT
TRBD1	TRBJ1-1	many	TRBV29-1	CSVYLQGTIPEAFF	TGCAGCGTTTATTTACAGGGGACGATCCCTGAAGCTTTCTTT
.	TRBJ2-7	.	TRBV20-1	CSARDPRGPIYEQYF	TGCAGTGCTAGAGATCCCAGGGGACCTATCTACGAGCAGTACTTC
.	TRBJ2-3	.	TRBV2	CASSTYRDSTDTQYF	TGTGCCAGCAGTACGTATCGGGACTCCACAGATACGCAGTATTTT
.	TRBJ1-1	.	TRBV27	CASSPGHMNTEAFF	TGTGCCAGCAGTCCGGGACATATGAACACTGAAGCTTTCTTT
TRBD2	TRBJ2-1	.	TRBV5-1	CASERASGYNEQFF	TGCGCCAGCGAGAGGGCTAGCGGCTACAATGAGCAGTTCTTC
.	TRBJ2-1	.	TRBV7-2	CASSPRTTPSNEQFF	TGTGCCAGCAGCCCCAGGACTACCCCCTCCAATGAGCAGTTCTTC
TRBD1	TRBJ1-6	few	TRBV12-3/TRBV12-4	CASTPFDRDDSPLHF	TGTGCCAGCACCCCATTCGACAGGGACGATTCACCCCTCCACTTT
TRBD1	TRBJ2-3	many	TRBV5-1	CASRTGGPSDTQYF	TGCGCCAGCAGAACAGGGGGCCCTTCTGATACGCAGTATTTT